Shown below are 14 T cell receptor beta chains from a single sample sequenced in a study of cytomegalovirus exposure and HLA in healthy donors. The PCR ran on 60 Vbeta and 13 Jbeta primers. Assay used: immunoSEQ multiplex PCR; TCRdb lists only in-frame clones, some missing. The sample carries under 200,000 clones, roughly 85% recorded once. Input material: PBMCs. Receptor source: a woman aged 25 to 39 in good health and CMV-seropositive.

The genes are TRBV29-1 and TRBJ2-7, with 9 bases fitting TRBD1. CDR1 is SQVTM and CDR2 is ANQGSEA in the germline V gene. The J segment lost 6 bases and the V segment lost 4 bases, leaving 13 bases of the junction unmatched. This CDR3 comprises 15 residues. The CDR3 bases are TGCAGCGTTGGTGGATACAGGGGGCGCGGCTCCGAGCAGTACTTC. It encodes CSVGGYRGRGSEQYF.

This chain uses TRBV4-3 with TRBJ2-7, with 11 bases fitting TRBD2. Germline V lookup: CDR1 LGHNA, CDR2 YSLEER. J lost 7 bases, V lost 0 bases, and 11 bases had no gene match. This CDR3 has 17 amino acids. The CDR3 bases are TGCGCCAGCAGCCAAGATAGGGGGCTAGCGGGGGGAAATGAGCAGTACTTC. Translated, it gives CASSQDRGLAGGNEQYF.

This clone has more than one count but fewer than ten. This CDR3 is CASSSGDRNSPLHF. As DNA, the CDR3 is TGCGCCAGCAGCTCCGGGGATCGTAATTCACCCCTCCACTTT. This chain joins TRBV5-1 and TRBJ1-6, with D uncertain. Trimming left V 3 bases short and J 6 bases short, with 10 bases between. This CDR3 has 14 residues. Germline V gene data show CDR1 as SGHRS and CDR2 as YFSETQ.

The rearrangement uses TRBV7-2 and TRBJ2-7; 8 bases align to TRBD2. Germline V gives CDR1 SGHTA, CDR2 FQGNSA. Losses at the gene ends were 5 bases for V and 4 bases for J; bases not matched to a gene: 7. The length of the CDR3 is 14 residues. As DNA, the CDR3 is TGTGCCAGCAGCCCACGGGGGGGGGAGTACGAGCAGTACTTC. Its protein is CASSPRGGEYEQYF.

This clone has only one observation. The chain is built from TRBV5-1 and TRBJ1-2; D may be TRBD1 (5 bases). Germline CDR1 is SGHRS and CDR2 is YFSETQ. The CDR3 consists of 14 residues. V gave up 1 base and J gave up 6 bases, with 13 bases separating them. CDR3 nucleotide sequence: TGCGCCAGCAGCTTGTTGGCAGGAGGGGATGGCTACACCTTC. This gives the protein CASSLLAGGDGYTF.

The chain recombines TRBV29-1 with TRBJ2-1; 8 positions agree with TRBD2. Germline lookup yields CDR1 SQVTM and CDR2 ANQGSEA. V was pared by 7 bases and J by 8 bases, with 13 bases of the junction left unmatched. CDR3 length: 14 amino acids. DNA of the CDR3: TGCAGCGCTGATGCGGGACTAGTCATCCATGAGCAGTTCTTC. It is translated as CSADAGLVIHEQFF.

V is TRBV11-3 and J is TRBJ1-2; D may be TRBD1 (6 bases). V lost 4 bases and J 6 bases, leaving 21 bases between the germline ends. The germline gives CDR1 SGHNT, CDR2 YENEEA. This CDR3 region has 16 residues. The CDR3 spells CASSSRDNLASDGYTF. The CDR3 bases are TGTGCCAGCAGCTCTCGGGACAATCTTGCCTCCGATGGCTACACCTTC.

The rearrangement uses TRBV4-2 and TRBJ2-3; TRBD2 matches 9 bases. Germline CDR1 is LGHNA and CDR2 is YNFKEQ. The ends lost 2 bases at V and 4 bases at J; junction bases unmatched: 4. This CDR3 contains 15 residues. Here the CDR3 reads CASSQPRLAADTQYF. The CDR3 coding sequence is TGTGCCAGCAGCCAACCGCGACTAGCGGCAGATACGCAGTATTTT.

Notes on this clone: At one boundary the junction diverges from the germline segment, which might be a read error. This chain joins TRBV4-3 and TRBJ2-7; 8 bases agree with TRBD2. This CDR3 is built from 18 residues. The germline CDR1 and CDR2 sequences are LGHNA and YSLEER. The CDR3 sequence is CASSPHGGGLAGTYEQHF. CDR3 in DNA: TGCGCCAGCAGCCCGCACGGAGGGGGGTTAGCGGGGACCTACGAGCAGCACTTC.

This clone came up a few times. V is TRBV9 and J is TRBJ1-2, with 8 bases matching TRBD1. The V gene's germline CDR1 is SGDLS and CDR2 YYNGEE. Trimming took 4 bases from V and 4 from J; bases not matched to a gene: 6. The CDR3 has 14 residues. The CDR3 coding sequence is TGTGCCAGCAGCCCACAGGGGGGGAGCTATGGCTACACCTTC. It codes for CASSPQGGSYGYTF.

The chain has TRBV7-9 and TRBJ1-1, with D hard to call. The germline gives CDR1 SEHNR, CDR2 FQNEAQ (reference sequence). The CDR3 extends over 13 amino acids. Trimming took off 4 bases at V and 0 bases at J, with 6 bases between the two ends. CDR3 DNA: TGTGCCAGCAGCTATGTAATGAACACTGAAGCTTTCTTT. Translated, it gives CASSYVMNTEAFF.

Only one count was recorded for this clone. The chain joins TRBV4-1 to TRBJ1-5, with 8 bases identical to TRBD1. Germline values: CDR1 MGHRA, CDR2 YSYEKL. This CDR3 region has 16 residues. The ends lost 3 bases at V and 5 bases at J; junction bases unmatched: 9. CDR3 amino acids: CASSQYTGGSDQPQHF. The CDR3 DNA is TGCGCCAGCAGCCAGTACACAGGGGGGTCCGATCAGCCCCAGCATTTT.

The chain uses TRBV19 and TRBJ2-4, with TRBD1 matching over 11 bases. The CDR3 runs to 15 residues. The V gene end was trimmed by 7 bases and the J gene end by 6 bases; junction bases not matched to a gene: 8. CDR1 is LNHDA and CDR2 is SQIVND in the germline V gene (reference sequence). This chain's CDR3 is CASTRGQGVTNIQYF. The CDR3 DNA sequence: TGTGCCAGTACCAGGGGACAGGGGGTCACAAACATTCAGTACTTC.

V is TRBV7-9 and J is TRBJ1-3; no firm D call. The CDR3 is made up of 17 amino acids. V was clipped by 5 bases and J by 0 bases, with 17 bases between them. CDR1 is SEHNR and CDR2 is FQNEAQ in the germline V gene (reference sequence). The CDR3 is CASSPPAAGLSGNTIYF. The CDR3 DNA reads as TGTGCCAGCAGCCCCCCGGCCGCAGGCCTCTCTGGAAACACCATATATTTT. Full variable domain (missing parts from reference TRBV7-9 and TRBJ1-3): DTGVSQNPRHKITKRGQNVTFRCDPISEHNRLYWYRQTLGQGPEFLTYFQNEAQLEKSRLLSDRFSAERPKGSFSTLEIQRTEQGDSAMYLCASSPPAAGLSGNTIYFGEGSWLTVV.